Shown below are 7 T cell receptor beta chains from a single sample sequenced in a study of cytomegalovirus exposure and HLA in healthy donors. Researchers ran the PCR with 60 Vbeta and 13 Jbeta primers. Here immunoSEQ multiplex PCR was the method, and the copy in TCRdb shows in-frame clones only, minus some. The sample lists 150,000 to 160,000 clones; approximately 80% were seen once. Sample: PBMCs. Every receptor here comes from a man between 25 and 39 years old in good health and CMV-seropositive.

The rearrangement uses TRBV14 and TRBJ1-1, with D unclear. V was cut by 0 bases and J by 3 bases, with 8 bases left in between. The CDR3 has 14 residues. CDR1 and CDR2 from the germline V gene are SGHDN and FVKESK. The CDR3 loop reads CASSQEVADTEAFF. CDR3 nucleotide sequence: TGTGCCAGCAGCCAAGAGGTGGCGGACACTGAAGCTTTCTTT.

The chain combines TRBV15 with TRBJ2-3; perhaps TRBD1 as D (6 bases). CDR1 LNHNV and CDR2 YYDKDF come from the germline V gene (reference sequence). V gave up 5 bases and J gave up 5 bases, with 8 bases separating them. CDR3 length equals 12 residues. CDR3 region: CATSVGQDTQYF. For the CDR3, the DNA is TGTGCCACCAGCGTGGGACAAGATACGCAGTATTTT. The variable domain in full, completed from reference TRBV15 and TRBJ2-3, reads DAMVIQNPRYQVTQFGKPVTLSCSQTLNHNVMYWYQQKSSQAPKLLFHYYDKDFNNEADTPDNFQSRRPNTSFCFLDIRSPGLGDTAMYLCATSVGQDTQYFGPGTRLTVL.

The chain employs TRBV30 and TRBJ2-7; D remains ambiguous. The CDR3 is 13 residues long. The V end lost 2 bases, the J end lost 2 bases, and 10 bases lay between the germline ends. The germline gives CDR1 GTSNPN, CDR2 SVGIG (reference sequence). CDR3 protein: CAWSTPLAYEQYF. For the CDR3, the DNA is TGTGCCTGGAGTACCCCCCTAGCCTACGAGCAGTACTTC.

The chain uses TRBV27 and TRBJ1-2, with 7 positions matching TRBD1. The CDR3 runs 15 residues. The trim removed 5 bases at V and 7 bases at J, leaving 13 bases unmatched. CDR1 MNHEY and CDR2 SMNVEV come from the germline V gene (reference sequence). The CDR3 is CASSPSTGMRSGYTF. In nucleotides, the CDR3 is TGTGCCAGCAGTCCATCGACAGGGATGCGGAGTGGCTACACCTTC.

CDR3 sequence: CASSPPGANVLTF. CDR3 bases: TGTGCCAGCAGCCCTCCGGGGGCCAACGTCCTGACTTTC. The chain combines TRBV5-4 with TRBJ2-6; D uncertain. The ends were cut back, 4 bases at V and 4 bases at J, with 6 bases in the middle. CDR3 length equals 13 residues. The germline V gene has CDR1 SGHNT and CDR2 YYREEE (reference sequence).

The chain uses TRBV12-5 and TRBJ2-1; 10 bases match TRBD2. J was trimmed by 8 bases and V by 5 bases; bases with no gene match: 6. In germline, CDR1 is LGHNT, CDR2 FRNRAP. The CDR3 contains 14 residues. The CDR3 DNA is TGTGCTAGTGGTAAGCGGGAGGGCCTAGATGAGCAGTTCTTC. Its translation: CASGKREGLDEQFF. Full variable domain (outside the CDR3, taken from reference TRBV12-5 and TRBJ2-1): DARVTQTPRHKVTEMGQEVTMRCQPILGHNTVFWYRQTMMQGLELLAYFRNRAPLDDSGMPKDRFSAEMPDATLATLKIQPSEPRDSAVYFCASGKREGLDEQFFGPGTRLTVL.

The table lists this clone with a few counts. The genes are TRBV7-9 and TRBJ1-4, with a possible D match to TRBD1 (5 bases). The CDR3 is 14 amino acids. Between the trimmed V and J ends, which lost 8 bases and 3 bases, there was a span of 13 bases. Germline lookup yields CDR1 SEHNR and CDR2 FQNEAQ (reference sequence). In nucleotides, the CDR3 is TGTGCCAGCGGGGAATTAGGGGCTAATGAAAAACTGTTTTTT. Residues: CASGELGANEKLFF.